These 2 T cell receptor beta chains were sequenced from one sample in a study of T-cell reconstitution after alpha-beta-depleted transplantation in children. Unique molecular identifiers tagged the TCRbeta library. TCRdb reanalysed the PCR reads using MiXCR and keeps one entry per CDR3 protein. The sample lists 400,000 to 500,000 distinct CDR3 sequences; 9.5% to 13% were seen once. The sequences come from PBMCs from the stem cell graft donor, collected from the stem cell graft. The source of these receptors is a human donor who donated a stem cell graft to a child with acute myeloid leukemia.

The gene calls are TRBV7-8 and TRBJ1-4, with TRBD1 matching over 8 bases. CDR1 and CDR2 from the germline V gene are SGHVS and FQNEAQ. Losses at the gene ends were 5 bases for V and 4 bases for J; bases not matched to a gene: 12. The CDR3 sequence is 17 residues long. For the CDR3, the DNA is TGTGCCAGCAGCCCAGACAGGGGCCCACTCATTAATGAAAAACTGTTTTTT. As protein: CASSPDRGPLINEKLFF.

The chain links TRBV9 to TRBJ1-3; tentatively, D is TRBD1 (5 bases). Per the germline V gene, CDR1 is SGDLS and CDR2 is YYNGEE. The V gene lost 3 bases and the J gene lost 6 bases, with 16 bases spanning the gap. This CDR3 has 15 residues. CDR3 bases: TGTGCCAGCAGCGAGGCAGGGAGTTCGCCAAACACCATATATTTT. It translates to CASSEAGSSPNTIYF.